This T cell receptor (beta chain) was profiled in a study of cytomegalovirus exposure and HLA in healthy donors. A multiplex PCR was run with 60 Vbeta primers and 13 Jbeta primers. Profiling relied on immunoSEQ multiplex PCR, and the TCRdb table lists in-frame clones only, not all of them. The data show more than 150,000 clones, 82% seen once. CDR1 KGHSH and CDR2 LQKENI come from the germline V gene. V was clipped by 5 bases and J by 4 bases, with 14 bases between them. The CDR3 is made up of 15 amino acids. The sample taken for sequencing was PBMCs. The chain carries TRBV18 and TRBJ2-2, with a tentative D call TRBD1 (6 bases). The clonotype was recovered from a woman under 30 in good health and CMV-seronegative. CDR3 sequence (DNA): TGTGCCAGCTCAGTAAACAGGGCGGCCACCGGGGAGCTGTTTTTT. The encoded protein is CASSVNRAATGELFF. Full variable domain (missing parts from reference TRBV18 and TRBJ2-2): NAGVMQNPRHLVRRRGQEARLRCSPMKGHSHVYWYRQLPEEGLKFMVYLQKENIIDESGMPKERFSAEFPKEGPSILRIQQVVRGDSAAYFCASSVNRAATGELFFGEGSRLTVL.